This TCR beta chain was documented in a study of blood T cell repertoires in COVID-19. Study context: PBMCs, B-cell-depleted T cells, or T cells provided the cDNA or gDNA that made up the material.

As originally analysed: Reference gene primer amplification in the assay estimated nucleated cell counts. Only in-frame clones appear in the TCRdb table, and some are missing; sequencing was by immunoSEQ multiplex PCR. Clone size and V and J calls were adopted from that table, with D and trimming inferred from the DNA. The sample lists 50,000 to 70,000 clones; about nine tenths were seen once. The sample taken for sequencing was peripheral blood. The clonotype was recovered from a woman of 80 years or more with active COVID-19.

This CDR3 reads CASSPRQGLAEAFF. Written as DNA, the CDR3 is TGTGCCAGCTCACCGCGACAGGGTCTCGCTGAAGCTTTCTTT. This rearrangement joins TRBV18 to TRBJ1-1; 7 positions agree with TRBD1. CDR3 length: 14 residues. Germline trimming cut 3 bases from V and 6 bases from J; bases unmatched to any gene: 7. In germline, CDR1 is KGHSH, CDR2 LQKENI.